This TCR beta chain was recorded in a study of blood T cells in healthy people across ages. Study-wide context: About one barcoded beta molecule per two T cells came from capture by template switching.

Remarks on this clonotype: Its target is unknown.

Study results and limitations: Per million T cells, TCR beta diversity dropped roughly linearly as age increased.

For the second PCR, which ran for roughly 7 to 11 cycles, a sample-barcoded 5' primer and a J-beta primer mix were used. TCRdb re-derived calls from the 5' RACE reads in MiXCR, one entry per CDR3 protein. The sample includes about 1,400,000 distinct CDR3 sequences, approximately 59% seen only once; the top ten take 6.5% to 8.5%. Investigators took 8 to 10 milliliters of peripheral blood from every donor. Germline V CDR1 and CDR2: MNHNS, SASEGT. This CDR3 has 14 residues. The V end lost 5 bases, the J end lost 1 base, and 8 bases lay between the germline ends. Sequences were obtained from blood. This chain connects TRBV6-1 to TRBJ2-2; D not resolved. The TCR sequence derives from a man between 18 and 35 years old in good health. The CDR3 protein is CASSKDMNTGELFF. The CDR3 DNA reads as TGTGCCAGCAGTAAAGACATGAACACCGGGGAGCTGTTTTTT.